The 29 T cell receptor beta chains presented below share a single source sample, sequenced in a study of Ad26.COV2.S vaccination and SARS-CoV-2 variants. Treatment noted: around 19 received Ad26.COV2.S at low or high dose, single or two shots; roughly five received placebo; per-sample allocation not given. Day 63 after the first injection of vaccine or placebo was the sampling time. Measured with immunoSEQ multiplex PCR; TCRdb has only the in-frame clones, and not every one. The sample has hundreds of thousands of clones; over 75% are singletons. The sample was peripheral blood, taken in a trial of Ad26.COV2.S vaccine versus placebo. Receptors were obtained from a person between 18 and 65 years old who received the Ad26.COV2.S COVID-19 vaccine or a placebo.

CDR3 coding DNA: TGTGCCATCAGTGAGACAGGGGCACGGGAGACCCAGTACTTC. Protein sequence: CAISETGARETQYF. The rearrangement uses TRBV10-3 and TRBJ2-5; 7 bases fit TRBD1. CDR3 length: 14 residues. V shed 2 bases, J shed 5 bases, and the junction held 5 bases outside the gene matches. The germline V gene encodes CDR1 ENHRY and CDR2 SYGVKD.

V usage is TRBV12-3 or TRBV12-4 and J usage is TRBJ1-5; no definite D call. With 6 bases removed from V and 11 bases from J, the gap between germline ends came to 14 bases. There are 12 residues in the CDR3. The CDR3 loop is CASSLTYAAQHF. In DNA form, the CDR3 reads TGTGCCAGCAGCCTGACGTACGCGGCCCAGCATTTT.

This sequence joins TRBV4-3 and TRBJ1-2; D ambiguous. Germline V gene lookup returns CDR1 LGHNA and CDR2 YSLEER. The CDR3 length is 16 residues. V was trimmed by 0 bases and J by 6 bases, leaving 17 bases between them. The CDR3 DNA follows: TGCGCCAGCAGCCAAGATCTACAACTTCCCTGGCATGGCTACACCTTC. It codes for CASSQDLQLPWHGYTF.

The gene calls are TRBV4-1 and TRBJ1-5; 11 bases are a match to TRBD1. CDR3 length: 14 amino acids. Germline V gene data show CDR1 as MGHRA and CDR2 as YSYEKL. After removal of 6 bases from V and 3 bases from J, the junction contained 1 base not matched to a gene. The CDR3 is CASRGQGVNQPQHF. The CDR3 DNA is TGCGCCAGCAGGGGACAGGGGGTCAATCAGCCCCAGCATTTT.

The V call is TRBV18, the J call TRBJ1-1; 8 bases agree with TRBD1. Germline V gives CDR1 KGHSH, CDR2 LQKENI. The CDR3 sequence is 15 residues long. Unmatched junction bases numbered 6, after V lost 5 bases and J lost 1 base. CDR3 coding DNA: TGTGCCAGCTCAGAATCCGGGACAGGGAACACTGAAGCTTTCTTT. This encodes CASSESGTGNTEAFF.

A single count supports this clone. The chain uses TRBV7-9 and TRBJ2-1; D tentatively reads TRBD1 or TRBD2 (5 bases each). V was cut by 6 bases and J by 9 bases, with 15 bases left in between. The CDR3 runs 13 residues. CDR1 SEHNR and CDR2 FQNEAQ come from the germline V gene (reference sequence). The CDR3 spells CASSQSGAPEQFF. The DNA for the CDR3 is TGTGCCAGCAGTCAGTCCGGGGCCCCTGAGCAGTTCTTC.

The chain combines TRBV6-5 with TRBJ2-4, with D possibly being TRBD1 or TRBD2 (5 bases each). This CDR3 spans 13 amino acids. Germline V gene sequence: CDR1 MNHEY, CDR2 SVGAGI. Trimming took 2 bases from V and 8 from J, leaving 10 bases between them. Here the CDR3 DNA reads TGTGCCAGCAGTTACAGTCAGGGAGACATTCAGTACTTC. Its translation is CASSYSQGDIQYF.

The V and J genes are TRBV27 and TRBJ1-5; TRBD1 is a possible D gene (5 bases). This CDR3 spans 15 amino acids. Between the trimmed V and J ends, which lost 3 bases and 6 bases, there was a span of 15 bases. The germline V gene encodes CDR1 MNHEY and CDR2 SMNVEV (reference sequence). In DNA, the CDR3 is TGTGCCAGCAGTTTGGGTGCAGGGACGGGTCAGCCCCAGCATTTT. Its translation is CASSLGAGTGQPQHF.

The chain carries TRBV14 and TRBJ1-6; 12 bases are a match to TRBD1. Germline CDR1 SGHDN, CDR2 FVKESK. The trim removed 4 bases at V and 7 bases at J, leaving 8 bases unmatched. The CDR3 has 17 residues. The CDR3: CASSRLTGQGANSPLHF. Written as DNA, the CDR3 is TGTGCCAGCAGCCGCCTTACGGGACAGGGGGCAAATTCACCCCTCCACTTT.

The gene calls are TRBV3-1 (or the pseudogene TRBV3-2) and TRBJ2-5; D possibly corresponds to TRBD1 (6 bases). Trimming left V 4 bases short and J 7 bases short, with 13 bases between. Germline V gives CDR1 LGHDT, CDR2 YNNKEL (reference sequence). The CDR3 runs 13 residues. The CDR3 region has the DNA TGTGCCAGCAGCCGAGACAGGTATGGGACCCAGTACTTC. As protein: CASSRDRYGTQYF.

The chain is built from TRBV10-3 and TRBJ2-2, with D unresolved. The germline CDR1 and CDR2 sequences are ENHRY and SYGVKD. The CDR3 consists of 16 residues. V was cut by 0 bases and J by 7 bases, with 15 bases left in between. This chain's CDR3 is CAISESGSMGSGELFF. CDR3 coding DNA: TGTGCCATCAGTGAGTCTGGCTCCATGGGCAGCGGGGAGCTGTTTTTT.

The chain recombines TRBV30 with TRBJ1-2; weak D call: TRBD1 (6 bases). The germline V gene encodes CDR1 GTSNPN and CDR2 SVGIG (reference sequence). Trimming pared 3 bases from V and 4 bases from J, leaving 18 bases between. The CDR3 contains 15 residues. CDR3 sequence (DNA): TGTGCCTGGAGGGTTATGGGGGCAGGGGTCTATGGCTACACCTTC. This sequence encodes CAWRVMGAGVYGYTF.

The rearrangement joins TRBV18 to TRBJ2-1; the D call may be TRBD1 or TRBD2 (5 bases each). The germline V gene has CDR1 KGHSH and CDR2 LQKENI. This CDR3 spans 12 amino acids. V was pared by 2 bases and J by 7 bases, with 6 bases between. Here the CDR3 DNA reads TGTGCCAGCTCACCAGAGGGGAATGAGCAGTTCTTC. Translated: CASSPEGNEQFF.

This chain links TRBV20-1 with TRBJ2-7, with TRBD2 matching over 10 bases. J gave up 3 bases and V 3 bases, and 5 bases lay outside the gene matches. Germline-derived CDR1 and CDR2 are DFQATT and SNEGSKA (reference sequence). The CDR3 loop spans 14 amino acids. The CDR3 loop reads CSASKLAGSYEQYF. The CDR3 DNA reads as TGCAGTGCTAGTAAACTAGCGGGGAGCTACGAGCAGTACTTC.

This clone was recorded once. CDR3 nucleotides: TGTGCCAGCAGCCAAGGACGGCAGGGGTTGAACACTGAAGCTTTCTTT. Protein sequence: CASSQGRQGLNTEAFF. This chain uses TRBV4-2 with TRBJ1-1; weak D call: TRBD1 (6 bases). Trimming pared 1 base from V and 0 bases from J, leaving 12 bases between. CDR1 LGHNA and CDR2 YNFKEQ come from the germline V gene. CDR3 size: 16 residues.

The J gene is TRBJ2-7, the V gene TRBV7-3; a weak D match, TRBD1 (6 bases). CDR3 length: 15 residues. Germline CDR1 and CDR2: SGHTA and FQGTGA. The V and J ends lost 5 bases and 0 bases respectively, with 14 bases between them. This chain's CDR3 is CASSTGQTDSYEQYF. The CDR3 DNA reads as TGTGCCAGCAGCACTGGACAGACCGACTCCTACGAGCAGTACTTC.

The chain is built from TRBV5-1 and TRBJ2-2, with D perhaps matching TRBD2 (5 bases). The CDR3 spans 15 residues. CDR1 is SGHRS and CDR2 is YFSETQ in the germline V gene. Trimming stripped 2 bases from V and 4 bases from J, with 12 bases between. The CDR3 coding sequence is TGCGCCAGCAGCTTTGAAGAGGGATTCACCGGGGAGCTGTTTTTT. Its protein product is CASSFEEGFTGELFF. The variable domain in full, completed from reference TRBV5-1 and TRBJ2-2, reads KAGVTQTPRYLIKTRGQQVTLSCSPISGHRSVSWYQQTPGQGLQFLFEYFSETQRNKGNFPGRFSGRQFSNSRSEMNVSTLELGDSALYLCASSFEEGFTGELFFGEGSRLTVL.

CDR3 DNA sequence: TGTGCCAGCAGCGTAGGGGTTGGCTCTGGAAACACCATATATTTT. Protein sequence: CASSVGVGSGNTIYF. The genes are TRBV9 and TRBJ1-3, with D unresolved. This CDR3 contains 15 residues. The V end was cut by 0 bases, the J end by 0 bases, with 7 bases between. Germline lookup yields CDR1 SGDLS and CDR2 YYNGEE. Filled out from reference TRBV9 and TRBJ1-3, the complete variable domain reads DSGVTQTPKHLITATGQRVTLRCSPRSGDLSVYWYQQSLDQGLQFLIQYYNGEERAKGNILERFSAQQFPDLHSELNLSSLELGDSALYFCASSVGVGSGNTIYFGEGSWLTVV.

The rearrangement links TRBV6-5 to TRBJ1-5, with a possible D match to TRBD1 (6 bases). CDR1 MNHEY and CDR2 SVGAGI come from the germline V gene. The CDR3 runs to 14 residues. V was shortened by 11 bases and J by 1 base, with 15 bases between the two germline ends. The CDR3 sequence is CAGGAGPSNQPQHF. CDR3 bases: TGTGCCGGGGGGGCCGGACCGAGCAATCAGCCCCAGCATTTT.

The chain links TRBV2 to TRBJ2-7; D tentatively reads TRBD1 or TRBD2 (5 bases each). With 2 bases removed from V and 1 base from J, the gap between germline ends came to 12 bases. This CDR3 spans 15 amino acids. CDR1 and CDR2 (germline): SNHLY, FYNNEI. CDR3 amino acids: CASSESGGPSYEQYF. The CDR3 region has the DNA TGTGCCAGCAGTGAAAGTGGGGGTCCTTCCTACGAGCAGTACTTC.

The CDR3 spells CATSRSRGAYNEQFF. The CDR3 DNA is TGTGCCACCAGCAGATCACGGGGGGCCTACAATGAGCAGTTCTTC. The V gene is TRBV15, the J gene TRBJ2-1; TRBD2 matches at 7 bases. The CDR3 is 15 residues long. Germline V gene sequence: CDR1 LNHNV, CDR2 YYDKDF (reference sequence). Trimming removed 2 bases from V and 2 bases from J; junction bases left unmatched: 3.

The chain uses TRBV4-3 and TRBJ2-1; TRBD2 might be the D (5 bases). The CDR3 has 13 residues. Trimming took 0 bases from V and 9 from J, leaving 9 bases between them. Germline V gene lookup returns CDR1 LGHNA and CDR2 YSLEER. The DNA of the CDR3 is TGCGCCAGCAGCCAAGAGCTGGCGGGTGAGCAGTTCTTC. Translated, it gives CASSQELAGEQFF.

Written as DNA, the CDR3 is TGTGCCAGCAGCTTACTGGGACCCCCAACCGGGGAGCTGTTTTTT. Its translation: CASSLLGPPTGELFF. V and J are TRBV7-3 and TRBJ2-2; either TRBD1 or TRBD2 may fit D (5 bases each). The CDR3 consists of 15 residues. The V and J ends lost 2 bases and 5 bases respectively, with 12 bases between them. Per germline, CDR1 SGHTA and CDR2 FQGTGA.

The chain combines TRBV30 with TRBJ1-5; D may be TRBD1 (6 bases). The CDR3 extends over 14 amino acids. Germline CDR1 reads GTSNPN; CDR2 reads SVGIG (reference sequence). V was pared by 4 bases and J by 5 bases, with 15 bases between. This CDR3 reads CAWNQRDTYQPQHF. CDR3 bases: TGTGCCTGGAATCAACGGGACACCTATCAGCCCCAGCATTTT.

The CDR3 sequence is CASSTGQGFEKLFF. CDR3 nucleotide sequence: TGTGCCAGCAGCACAGGACAGGGCTTTGAAAAACTGTTTTTT. The rearrangement links TRBV7-9 to TRBJ1-4; 8 bases are a match to TRBD1. CDR3 length: 14 amino acids. The germline V gene has CDR1 SEHNR and CDR2 FQNEAQ (reference sequence). Losses at the gene ends were 5 bases for V and 7 bases for J; bases not matched to a gene: 6.

This clone has a single count. The genes are TRBV6-5 and TRBJ2-3; no reliable D call. The CDR3 has 13 amino acids. CDR1 is MNHEY and CDR2 is SVGAGI in the germline V gene. V shed 5 bases and J shed 2 bases, with 8 bases lying between them. DNA for the CDR3: TGTGCCAGCAGTAGCCCCCTCACAGATACGCAGTATTTT. The encoded protein is CASSSPLTDTQYF.

Written as DNA, the CDR3 is TGCAGCGTTGTCGTGGGAGCGGGGGATGGCTACACCTTC. This gives the protein CSVVVGAGDGYTF. The rearrangement uses TRBV29-1 and TRBJ1-2, with D possibly TRBD1 on 5 matching bases. Germline CDR1 is SQVTM and CDR2 is ANQGSEA. The CDR3 is made up of 13 amino acids. V was trimmed by 4 bases and J by 6 bases, leaving 15 bases between them.

V is TRBV11-2 and J is TRBJ1-2; D perhaps matches TRBD1 (5 bases). The germline V and J ends were trimmed by 5 bases and 6 bases, with 13 bases remaining between them. The CDR3 extends over 13 amino acids. Germline loops: CDR1 SGHAT, CDR2 FQNNGV. CDR3 in amino acids: CASSQNGGDGYTF. CDR3 bases: TGTGCCAGCAGCCAGAATGGGGGGGATGGCTACACCTTC.

J is TRBJ2-7 and V is TRBV11-2, with TRBD1 identical over 7 bases. The CDR3 runs 18 residues. The J segment lost 1 base and the V segment lost 0 bases, leaving 12 bases of the junction unmatched. Germline CDR1 reads SGHAT; CDR2 reads FQNNGV. CDR3 region: CASSLEGVQGFPSYEQYF. In DNA form, the CDR3 reads TGTGCCAGCAGCTTAGAGGGGGTACAGGGGTTCCCTTCCTACGAGCAGTACTTC. Using reference TRBV11-2 and TRBJ2-7 for the parts outside the CDR3, the full variable domain is EAGVAQSPRYKIIEKRQSVAFWCNPISGHATLYWYQQILGQGPKLLIQFQNNGVVDDSQLPKDRFSAERLKGVDSTLKIQPAKLEDSAVYLCASSLEGVQGFPSYEQYFGPGTRLTVT.